This T cell receptor beta chain was observed in a study of CD8+CD57+ T cells in acquired aplastic anemia. Overall study: Average DNA yield from sorted CD4+ and CD8+ cells was about 3 ug. Overall study findings and caveats: Common to patients and controls were 25 to 30 CD8+ CDR3 sequences.

Those patients picked for sequencing had displayed CD8+CD57+ cell expansion on flow cytometry. The V gene's germline CDR1 is MDHEN and CDR2 SYDVKM. The length of the CDR3 is 15 amino acids, counting both ends. Genomic DNA provided the template from which TCR beta VDJ and CDR3 profiles were obtained. A single record per CDR3 protein comes from TCRdb applying MiXCR to the reads. Here the sample spans approximately 130,000 distinct CDR3 sequences, about 43% being singletons. This clonotype was recorded a few times. Its antigen is undetermined. No DNA is shown, since the ends of the CDR3 on it are uncertain; the CDR3 is the one TCRdb lists.

The genes are TRBV28 and TRBJ2-7; TRBD2 is taken as the D call from the table, unchecked against the DNA. The sample taken for sequencing was sorted CD4+, CD8+, or CD8+CD57+ T cells (not recorded which) from PBMCs. The receptor's source is a human donor with aplastic anemia. The CDR3 loop is CASSSSRALGYEQYF.